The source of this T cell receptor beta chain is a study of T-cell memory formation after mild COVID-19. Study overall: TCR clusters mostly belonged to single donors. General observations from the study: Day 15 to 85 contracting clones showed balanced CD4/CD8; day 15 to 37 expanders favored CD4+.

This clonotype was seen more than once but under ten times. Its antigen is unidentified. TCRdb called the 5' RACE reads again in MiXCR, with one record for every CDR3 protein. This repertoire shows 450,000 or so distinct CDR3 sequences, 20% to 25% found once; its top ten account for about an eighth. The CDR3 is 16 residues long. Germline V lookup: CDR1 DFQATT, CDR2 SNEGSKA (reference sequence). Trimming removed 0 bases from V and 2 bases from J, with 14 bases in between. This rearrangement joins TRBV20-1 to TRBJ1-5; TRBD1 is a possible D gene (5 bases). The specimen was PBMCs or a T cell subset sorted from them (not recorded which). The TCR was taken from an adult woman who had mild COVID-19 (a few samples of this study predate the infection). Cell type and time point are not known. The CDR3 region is CSARDLRDLGNQPQHF. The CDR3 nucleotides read TGCAGTGCTAGAGATTTAAGGGACCTGGGCAATCAGCCCCAGCATTTT.